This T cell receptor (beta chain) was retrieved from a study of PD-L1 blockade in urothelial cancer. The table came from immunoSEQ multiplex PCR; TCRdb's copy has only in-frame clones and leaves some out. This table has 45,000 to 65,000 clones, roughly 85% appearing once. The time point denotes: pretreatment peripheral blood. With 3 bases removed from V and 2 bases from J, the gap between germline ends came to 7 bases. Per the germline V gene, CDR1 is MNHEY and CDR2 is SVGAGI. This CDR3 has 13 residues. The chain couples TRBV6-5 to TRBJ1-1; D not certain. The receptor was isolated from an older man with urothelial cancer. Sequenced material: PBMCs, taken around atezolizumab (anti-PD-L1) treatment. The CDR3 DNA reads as TGTGCCAGCAGTTATTCGAGCAACACTGAAGCTTTCTTT. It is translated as CASSYSSNTEAFF.